Each of the 10 T cell receptor beta chains below was sequenced from the same sample in a study of T-cell memory formation after mild COVID-19. TCRdb fed the 5' RACE reads into MiXCR, producing one record per CDR3 protein. The sample includes 45,000 to 55,000 distinct CDR3 sequences, 9.3% of them seen just once. The sequenced sample was PBMCs or a T cell subset sorted from them (not recorded which). These receptors were obtained from an adult woman who had mild COVID-19 (a few samples of this study predate the infection). Cell type and time point are not known.

Note on this clonotype: The junction and the germline gene differ at one end; a read error may be behind it. The chain joins TRBV2 to TRBJ2-5; the match to TRBD2 covers 7 bases. The germline V gene has CDR1 SNHLY and CDR2 FYNNEI. The CDR3 sequence is 14 residues long. This chain's CDR3 is CGGGRGEYQETQYF. CDR3 DNA sequence: TGCGGCGGCGGGAGAGGAGAGTACCAAGAGACCCAGTACTTC. Filled out from reference TRBV2 and TRBJ2-5, the complete variable domain reads EPEVTQTPSHQVTQMGQEVILRCVPISNHLYFYWYRQILGQKVEFLVSFYNNEISEKSEIFDDQFSVERPDGSNFTLKIRSTKLEDSAMYFCGGGRGEYQETQYFGPGTRLLVL.

This clonotype came up a few times. V usage is TRBV10-3 and J usage is TRBJ2-1; D possibly corresponds to TRBD2 (5 bases). CDR1 ENHRY and CDR2 SYGVKD come from the germline V gene. The CDR3 covers 14 residues. Trimming took off 2 bases at V and 8 bases at J, with 13 bases between the two ends. This chain's CDR3 is CAISEVVASYEQFF. As DNA, the CDR3 is TGTGCCATCAGTGAGGTGGTAGCTAGCTATGAGCAGTTCTTC.

This clonotype was seen ten or more times. CDR3 DNA: TGTGCCAGCAGTGACGTGGGGGTTTCGAATACGCAGTATTTT. Its translation: CASSDVGVSNTQYF. V usage is TRBV6-5 and J usage is TRBJ2-3, with D perhaps assigned TRBD1 or TRBD2 (5 bases each). CDR3 length: 14 amino acids. Trimming pared 5 bases from V and 7 bases from J, leaving 16 bases between. CDR1 is MNHEY, CDR2 SVGAGI, per germline.

The V and J genes are TRBV10-2 and TRBJ1-4; D is possibly TRBD1 (5 bases). Germline assignment: CDR1 WSHSY and CDR2 SAAADI. The CDR3 is 14 amino acids. V was clipped by 10 bases and J by 2 bases, with 14 bases between them. CDR3 sequence: CATKGTVTNEKLFF. The DNA of the CDR3 is TGCGCCACCAAAGGGACCGTGACTAATGAAAAACTGTTTTTT.

This clonotype was seen at least ten times. The rearrangement links TRBV30 to TRBJ2-2; D is perhaps TRBD2 (6 bases). This CDR3 has 13 amino acids. V lost 3 bases, J lost 9 bases, and 14 bases lay in between. The germline CDR1 and CDR2 sequences are GTSNPN and SVGIG (reference sequence). The CDR3 DNA sequence: TGTGCCTGGAGCAATGTGGGAGGCCGGGAGCTGTTTTTT. It yields the protein CAWSNVGGRELFF.

This chain connects TRBV15 to TRBJ2-1, with 7 positions matching TRBD1. Trimming took 2 bases from V and 4 from J; bases not matched to a gene: 5. The CDR3 consists of 15 residues. From germline, CDR1 is LNHNV and CDR2 YYDKDF (reference sequence). CDR3: CATSRTGDLYNEQFF. The CDR3 nucleotides read TGTGCCACCAGCAGAACAGGGGATTTGTACAATGAGCAGTTCTTC.

This clonotype has more than one count but fewer than ten. The chain has TRBV12-3 or TRBV12-4 and TRBJ1-1; the D gene is possibly TRBD1 (5 bases). The CDR3 is made up of 14 amino acids. V lost 1 base and J lost 7, with 13 bases in between. DNA of the CDR3: TGTGCCAGCAGTTTAGTCCAGGGCCCAAGTGAAGCTTTCTTT. Protein: CASSLVQGPSEAFF.

V gene TRBV7-4 combines with J gene TRBJ1-6; possibly TRBD1 for D (6 bases). V lost 3 bases and J 0 bases, leaving 15 bases between the germline ends. This CDR3 has 18 amino acids. Germline lookup yields CDR1 SGHVT and CDR2 SQSDAQ. CDR3 sequence: CASSFRDNSLSYNSPLHF. The CDR3 nucleotides read TGTGCCAGCAGCTTCCGGGACAACTCCCTCTCCTATAATTCACCCCTCCACTTT.

The genes are TRBV2 and TRBJ1-2; possible D gene TRBD1, 6 bases. The germline gives CDR1 SNHLY, CDR2 FYNNEI. CDR3 length: 16 amino acids. Trimming pared 1 base from V and 6 bases from J, leaving 18 bases between. The CDR3 DNA follows: TGTGCCAGCAGTGAAGAGTCGATGGGGGGCAGGCATGGCTACACCTTC. Its protein product is CASSEESMGGRHGYTF.

In its sample, this clonotype was seen a few times. The V gene is TRBV3-1, the J gene TRBJ2-5; unclear D gene. From germline, CDR1 is LGHDT and CDR2 YNNKEL (reference sequence). The CDR3 contains 14 residues. V shed 0 bases and J shed 4 bases, with 9 bases lying between them. The CDR3 DNA reads as TGTGCCAGCAGCCAAGAAGGTCTGAGAGAGACCCAGTACTTC. Amino acid sequence: CASSQEGLRETQYF.